The 5 T cell receptor beta chains given below trace back to one sample, sequenced in a study of blood T cell repertoires in COVID-19. TCRdb's table, derived via immunoSEQ multiplex PCR, lists solely in-frame clones and lacks some. This sample has 70,000 to 95,000 clones, with 85% to 95% found just once. The sequenced sample was peripheral blood. Every receptor here comes from an older woman with active COVID-19.

The chain employs TRBV14 and TRBJ1-1, with D hard to call. The CDR3 runs to 16 residues. Germline V gene sequence: CDR1 SGHDN, CDR2 FVKESK. V lost 1 base to trimming and J lost 0 bases, with 12 bases between them. CDR3 sequence: CASSQGGNLMNTEAFF. The CDR3 region has the DNA TGTGCCAGCAGCCAAGGCGGGAACTTGATGAACACTGAAGCTTTCTTT. The variable domain in full, with the rest retrieved from reference TRBV14 and TRBJ1-1, is EAGVTQFPSHSVIEKGQTVTLRCDPISGHDNLYWYRRVMGKEIKFLLHFVKESKQDESGMPNNRFLAERTGGTYSTLKVQPAELEDSGVYFCASSQGGNLMNTEAFFGQGTRLTVV.

The chain combines TRBV24-1 with TRBJ2-2; 9 bases align to TRBD1. The CDR3 length is 14 residues. Germline values: CDR1 KGHDR, CDR2 SFDVKD. V was clipped by 7 bases and J by 5 bases; unmatched bases: 4. This CDR3 reads CATRGQGGTGELFF. In DNA form, the CDR3 reads TGTGCCACCAGGGGACAGGGAGGAACCGGGGAGCTGTTTTTT.

The V call is TRBV19, the J call TRBJ2-7; 7 positions agree with TRBD2. In germline, CDR1 is LNHDA, CDR2 SQIVND (reference sequence). V trimming: 3 bases; J trimming: 3 bases; junction bases outside the gene matches: 8. The CDR3 runs to 15 residues. For the CDR3, the DNA is TGTGCCAGTAGTATTCGGACTCCGGGGGGCTACGAGCAGTACTTC. Its translation: CASSIRTPGGYEQYF.

The gene calls are TRBV25-1 and TRBJ1-1; D might be TRBD1 (5 bases). The CDR3 extends over 13 amino acids. V lost 4 bases and J lost 5, with 11 bases in between. In germline, CDR1 is MGHDK, CDR2 SYGVNS. The CDR3: CASSAAGGTEAFF. CDR3 DNA: TGTGCCAGCAGTGCTGCGGGGGGGACTGAAGCTTTCTTT.

This clone was seen just once. The chain joins TRBV6-2 or TRBV6-3 to TRBJ2-3; 13 positions match TRBD2. CDR1 MNHEY and CDR2 SVGEGT come from the germline V gene. After removal of 4 bases from V and 11 bases from J, the junction contained 9 bases not matched to a gene. This CDR3 comprises 15 residues. CDR3 in amino acids: CASSWGLAGNVKQYF. CDR3 bases: TGTGCCAGCAGTTGGGGACTAGCGGGGAACGTTAAGCAGTATTTT.